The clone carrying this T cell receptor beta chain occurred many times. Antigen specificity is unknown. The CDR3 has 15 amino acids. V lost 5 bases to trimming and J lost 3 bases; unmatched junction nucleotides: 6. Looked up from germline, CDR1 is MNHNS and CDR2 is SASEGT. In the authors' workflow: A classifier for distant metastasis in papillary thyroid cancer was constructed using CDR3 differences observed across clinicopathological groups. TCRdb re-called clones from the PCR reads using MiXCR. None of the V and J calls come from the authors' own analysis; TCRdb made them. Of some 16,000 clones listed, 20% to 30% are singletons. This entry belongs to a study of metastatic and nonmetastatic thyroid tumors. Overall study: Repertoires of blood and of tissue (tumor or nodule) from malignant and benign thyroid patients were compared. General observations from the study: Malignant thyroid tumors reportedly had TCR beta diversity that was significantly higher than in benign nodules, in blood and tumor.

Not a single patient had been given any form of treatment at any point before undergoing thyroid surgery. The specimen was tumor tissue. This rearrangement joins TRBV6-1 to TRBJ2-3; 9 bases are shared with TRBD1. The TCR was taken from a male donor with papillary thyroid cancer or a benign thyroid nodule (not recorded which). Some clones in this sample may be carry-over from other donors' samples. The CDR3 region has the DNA TGTGCCAGCAGTTCGGGACAGGGTGTTACAGATACGCAGTATTTT. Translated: CASSSGQGVTDTQYF.